This T cell receptor (beta chain) was sequenced for a study of siplizumab effects on memory and regulatory T cells. Study-wide findings and caveats: It was not possible to assign a naive or memory phenotype to roughly 80-95% of proliferating CD4+ or CD8+ clones. Memory cells seemed less diverse than naive T cells, which seemed major alloresponse contributors.

Concerning this clone itself: What it binds is unknown.

Losses at the gene ends were 4 bases for V and 3 bases for J; bases not matched to a gene: 5. Germline loops: CDR1 KGHSH, CDR2 LQKENI. This CDR3 is 16 amino acids long. Assays captured around 97,000 TCR templates per sample. The data were produced by immunoSEQ multiplex PCR, yet TCRdb's version contains in-frame clones alone and is incomplete. This table has tens of thousands of clones, 95% to 97% appearing once. The chain employs TRBV18 and TRBJ1-4; TRBD1 matches at 10 bases. Sequences were obtained from naive CD4+ T cells sorted from blood. This clonotype was obtained from a human donor in good health. The CDR3 DNA follows: TGTGCCAGCTCACTTGGGACAGGGGCCTCTAATGAAAAACTGTTTTTT. It encodes CASSLGTGASNEKLFF.